This record concerns one TCR beta chain sequence. The assay was immunoSEQ multiplex PCR, and TCRdb's table has in-frame clones only and misses some. The sample shows over 150,000 clones, under 95% of them seen only once. The record originates from a study of OX40 agonist ivuxolimab in advanced cancers. This CDR3 has 14 residues. Deletions cut 1 base from V and 0 bases from J, with 7 bases between. The germline V gene has CDR1 SGHDT and CDR2 YYEEEE. This material consisted of CD4+ or CD8+ T cells sorted from blood, taken in a trial of the OX40 agonist ivuxolimab. The chain combines TRBV5-6 with TRBJ1-2; D is ambiguous. This TCR was sampled from an adult with an advanced solid tumor such as melanoma, head and neck, liver or kidney cancer. This CDR3 is CASSLIQTNYGYTF. CDR3 bases: TGTGCCAGCAGCTTGATACAGACTAACTATGGCTACACCTTC.